This T cell receptor beta chain appears in the sequencing data of a study of identical twins. TCRdb re-called the 5' RACE reads with MiXCR, one entry per CDR3 protein. Here the sample spans 640,000 or so distinct CDR3 sequences, around 6% being singletons. This clonotype was recorded at least ten times. Its cognate antigen is unknown. Between the trimmed V and J ends, which lost 2 bases and 2 bases, there was a span of 5 bases. In germline, CDR1 is MNHNY, CDR2 SVGAGI (reference sequence). The CDR3 covers 13 residues. Overall study results and limits: The abundant beta clonotypes from cord blood had fewer insertions, and memory repertoires had none of this. It was cross-sectional statistical analysis, not following the same donors, that the conclusions relied on.

Sequenced sample: naive T cells sorted from blood. The clonotype originates from a man between 18 and 35 years old in good health. The chain uses TRBV6-6 and TRBJ2-3; D remains unclear. The CDR3 sequence: CASSYVPTDTQYF. CDR3 nucleotide sequence: TGTGCCAGCAGTTACGTCCCCACAGATACGCAGTATTTT.